Below, 26 T cell receptor beta chains from the same sample are listed, as sequenced in a study of blood T cells in healthy people across ages (dated by TCRdb to between 2015 and 2016). The library was produced with 5' RACE. Sequenced on an Illumina HiSeq 2500. A second roughly 6 to 11 cycle PCR used a sample-barcoded 5' primer and a J-beta primer mix. TCRdb itself trimmed the public reads at Q25 with fastp, ran MiXCR and retained productive beta chains. Each CDR3 protein appears once, grouped with its most common genes and DNA. This sample is represented by some 760,000 distinct CDR3 sequences; roughly 25% of them were singletons. The top ten hold more than 8.5% of the sample. The sample was also reused in another study, on T cells of mothers and their children.

The specimen was blood. These receptors were obtained from a boy aged 10-17 years in good health.

This clonotype has just a few counts. The chain joins TRBV6-5 to TRBJ2-7; 12 bases line up with TRBD2. Germline assignment: CDR1 MNHEY and CDR2 SVGAGI. This CDR3 comprises 13 residues. With V trimmed by 10 bases and J by 2 bases, 3 bases remained unmatched. CDR3 in DNA: TGTGCCATTGGACTAGCGGGGACCTACGAGCAGTACTTC. Its translation: CAIGLAGTYEQYF.

This clonotype was observed a handful of times. This chain connects TRBV12-3 or TRBV12-4 to TRBJ2-5; D may be TRBD1 or TRBD2 (5 bases each). The CDR3 spans 13 residues. V was shortened by 8 bases and J by 3 bases, with 13 bases between the two germline ends. This CDR3 reads CASGPGAKETQYF. CDR3 coding DNA: TGTGCCAGCGGCCCCGGGGCGAAAGAGACCCAGTACTTC.

This chain connects TRBV20-1 to TRBJ1-1, with 9 positions matching TRBD1. Germline trimming cut 3 bases from V and 7 bases from J; bases unmatched to any gene: 3. This CDR3 spans 12 amino acids. Germline CDR1 DFQATT, CDR2 SNEGSKA (reference sequence). The CDR3 DNA reads TGCAGTGCTAGGACAGGGGGTAATGAAGCTTTCTTT. Translated: CSARTGGNEAFF.

This clonotype has just a few counts. The gene calls are TRBV10-3 and TRBJ2-1, with D possibly matching TRBD2 (5 bases). The germline V gene has CDR1 ENHRY and CDR2 SYGVKD. The CDR3 length is 16 residues. V lost 2 bases and J 3 bases, leaving 14 bases between the germline ends. CDR3 in DNA: TGTGCCATCAGTGAGATTGGAGGAGGCTTCTACAATGAGCAGTTCTTC. Its translation is CAISEIGGGFYNEQFF.

The chain combines TRBV4-1 with TRBJ2-1; no clear D. This CDR3 region has 15 residues. V was shortened by 0 bases and J by 3 bases, with 9 bases between the two germline ends. Germline V lookup: CDR1 MGHRA, CDR2 YSYEKL. CDR3 coding DNA: TGCGCCAGCAGCCAAGACGTGGGAATCTACAATGAGCAGTTCTTC. Translating it yields CASSQDVGIYNEQFF.

The chain combines TRBV4-3 with TRBJ2-3, with D tentatively TRBD1 (6 bases). The V and J ends lost 5 bases and 5 bases respectively, with 14 bases between them. Germline V lookup: CDR1 LGHNA, CDR2 YSLEER. The CDR3 is 14 amino acids. Here the CDR3 reads CASSGDRFRDTQYF. The CDR3 DNA reads TGCGCCAGCAGCGGCGACAGGTTCCGAGATACGCAGTATTTT.

The chain links TRBV4-3 to TRBJ2-2; 8 bases align to TRBD2. V lost 3 bases and J lost 3; bases outside the gene matches: 9. Germline assignment: CDR1 LGHNA and CDR2 YSLEER. The CDR3 sequence is 17 residues long. The CDR3 loop is CASSQAGAGGDTGELFF. CDR3 coding DNA: TGCGCCAGCAGCCAGGCCGGAGCCGGGGGGGACACCGGGGAGCTGTTTTTT.

This chain connects TRBV21-1 to TRBJ1-1; the table calls TRBD1, which could not be checked here. TRBV21-1 is shown as a pseudogene. CDR3 length: 18 amino acids. The CDR3 here is CASSSRTDRGAMNTEAFF. Written as DNA, the CDR3 is TGTGCCAGCAGCTCCCGAACCGACAGGGGGGCTATGAACACTGAAGCTTTCTTT.

The chain employs TRBV12-3 or TRBV12-4 and TRBJ2-2; tentative D call: TRBD1 (6 bases). CDR3 size: 16 residues. Trimming took off 5 bases at V and 2 bases at J, with 15 bases between the two ends. CDR3 in amino acids: CASSRRSGTNTGELFF. In DNA, the CDR3 is TGTGCCAGCAGTCGGCGCTCCGGGACAAACACCGGGGAGCTGTTTTTT.

The chain employs TRBV20-1 and TRBJ1-1; D ambiguous. This CDR3 spans 16 amino acids. Germline-derived CDR1 and CDR2 are DFQATT and SNEGSKA (reference sequence). Deletions cut 0 bases from V and 1 base from J, with 15 bases between. The CDR3 is CSARDLEAHGNTEAFF. The CDR3 bases are TGCAGTGCTAGAGATCTGGAGGCACACGGGAACACTGAAGCTTTCTTT.

This clonotype has more than one count but fewer than ten. The CDR3 sequence is CASRYIRRTEGPGANVLTF. In DNA, the CDR3 is TGTGCCAGCAGATACATTCGACGAACCGAGGGACCTGGGGCCAACGTCCTGACTTTC. The rearrangement joins TRBV7-8 to TRBJ2-6; D is perhaps TRBD1 or TRBD2 (5 bases each). The CDR3 spans 19 residues. The germline CDR1 and CDR2 sequences are SGHVS and FQNEAQ. The V end lost 6 bases, the J end lost 2 bases, and 23 bases lay between the germline ends.

This clonotype has more than one count but fewer than ten. The rearrangement links TRBV19 to TRBJ1-3; no clear D gene. The CDR3 covers 15 residues. Germline CDR1 and CDR2: LNHDA and SQIVND (reference sequence). V was shortened by 7 bases and J by 0 bases, with 13 bases between the two germline ends. CDR3 protein: CASTPDLGSGNTIYF. The CDR3, as DNA: TGTGCCAGTACCCCGGATTTGGGCTCTGGAAACACCATATATTTT.

The chain is built from TRBV5-1 and TRBJ2-3; D might be TRBD1 (6 bases). The CDR3 is made up of 14 amino acids. Germline V gene data show CDR1 as SGHRS and CDR2 as YFSETQ. V was trimmed by 4 bases and J by 1 base, leaving 10 bases between them. The CDR3, as DNA: TGCGCCAGCAGCCCCGGACAGCGCACAGATACGCAGTATTTT. The encoded protein is CASSPGQRTDTQYF.

This clonotype was detected a few times. V gene TRBV20-1 combines with J gene TRBJ2-7, with TRBD1 matching 8 bases. Looked up from germline, CDR1 is DFQATT and CDR2 is SNEGSKA (reference sequence). The CDR3 spans 15 residues. V was clipped by 7 bases and J by 1 base; unmatched bases: 12. The CDR3 nucleotides read TGCAGTGTTGGGACAGGCGGAATTTTGTCCTACGAGCAGTACTTC. Translated, it gives CSVGTGGILSYEQYF.

This clonotype was seen more than once but under ten times. This chain uses TRBV6-2 or TRBV6-3 with TRBJ1-1; D gene ambiguous. Trimming left V 1 base short and J 11 bases short, with 11 bases between. Germline V gives CDR1 MNHEY, CDR2 SVGEGT. CDR3 size: 12 residues. The CDR3 sequence is CASSYFGSGAFF. The DNA of the CDR3 is TGTGCCAGCAGTTACTTCGGATCTGGGGCTTTCTTT.

The chain employs TRBV13 and TRBJ2-7; possibly TRBD1 or TRBD2 for D (6 bases each). The germline V gene encodes CDR1 PRHDT and CDR2 FYEKMQ (reference sequence). Trimming cost V 5 bases and J 4 bases, with 18 bases left between them. CDR3 length equals 15 residues. The CDR3 region has the DNA TGTGCCAGCAGCACCATACAGGGACTTAAATACGAGCAGTACTTC. Amino acid sequence: CASSTIQGLKYEQYF. Filled out from reference TRBV13 and TRBJ2-7, the complete variable domain reads AAGVIQSPRHLIKEKRETATLKCYPIPRHDTVYWYQQGPGQDPQFLISFYEKMQSDKGSIPDRFSAQQFSDYHSELNMSSLELGDSALYFCASSTIQGLKYEQYFGPGTRLTVT.

V is TRBV13 and J is TRBJ2-1; 7 bases fit TRBD2. Per the germline V gene, CDR1 is PRHDT and CDR2 is FYEKMQ (reference sequence). The CDR3 loop spans 15 amino acids. Unmatched junction bases numbered 7, after V lost 0 bases and J lost 8 bases. CDR3 region: CASSLGIAGGYEQFF. Here the CDR3 DNA reads TGTGCCAGCAGCTTAGGGATAGCGGGCGGCTATGAGCAGTTCTTC.

This clonotype was seen a few times. The chain has TRBV7-2 and TRBJ1-1; D remains ambiguous. The CDR3 sequence is 14 residues long. The V and J ends lost 7 bases and 1 base respectively, with 13 bases between them. Germline V gene sequence: CDR1 SGHTA, CDR2 FQGNSA. The CDR3 reads CASTFGSWNTEAFF. As DNA, the CDR3 is TGTGCCAGCACCTTCGGCAGCTGGAACACTGAAGCTTTCTTT.

This clonotype was observed a few times. The chain is built from TRBV12-3 or TRBV12-4 and TRBJ2-1, with D perhaps TRBD1 (6 bases). Trimming removed 5 bases at V and 15 bases at J, with 14 bases between. This CDR3 region has 11 residues. In DNA form, the CDR3 reads TGTGCCAGCAGTCAGGGGCGTTTGGGGTTCTTC. It encodes CASSQGRLGFF.

A few counts support this clonotype. This chain connects TRBV3-1 to TRBJ2-1, with 10 nucleotides matching TRBD2. Germline CDR1 LGHDT, CDR2 YNNKEL (reference sequence). V shed 2 bases, J shed 6 bases, and the junction held 4 bases outside the gene matches. The CDR3 has 15 residues. CDR3 in amino acids: CASSQFTSGVNEQFF. CDR3 DNA sequence: TGTGCCAGCAGCCAATTCACTAGCGGGGTCAATGAGCAGTTCTTC.

As DNA, the CDR3 is TGTGCCAGCACCCTTCGGGGGGGCAATCAGCCCCAGCATTTT. Amino acids: CASTLRGGNQPQHF. The V gene is TRBV12-3 or TRBV12-4, the J gene TRBJ1-5, with D possibly TRBD1 on 5 matching bases. This CDR3 has 14 residues. Trimming removed 7 bases from V and 2 bases from J, with 12 bases in between.

This clonotype was counted only a few times. The J gene is TRBJ2-1, the V gene TRBV24-1, with 11 positions matching TRBD1. Losses at the gene ends were 0 bases for V and 3 bases for J; bases not matched to a gene: 3. Germline V CDR1 and CDR2: KGHDR, SFDVKD. The CDR3 consists of 17 residues. This CDR3 reads CATSDLIGTGGYNEQFF. The CDR3 DNA reads TGTGCCACCAGTGATTTGATCGGGACAGGGGGCTACAATGAGCAGTTCTTC.

The rearrangement links TRBV9 to TRBJ1-1; unclear D gene. V shed 1 base and J shed 4 bases, with 8 bases lying between them. CDR1 SGDLS and CDR2 YYNGEE come from the germline V gene. CDR3 length equals 13 residues. CDR3 DNA sequence: TGTGCCAGCAGCGTATCCCTGAGCACTGAAGCTTTCTTT. Residues: CASSVSLSTEAFF.

This sequence joins TRBV29-1 and TRBJ2-1, with TRBD1 identical over 7 bases. Trimming cost V 0 bases and J 8 bases; bases outside gene matches: 10. CDR1 is SQVTM and CDR2 is ANQGSEA in the germline V gene. This CDR3 is 15 amino acids long. The CDR3 protein is CSVEDGTVPGDEQFF. The CDR3 nucleotides are TGCAGCGTTGAAGATGGGACAGTCCCAGGGGATGAGCAGTTCTTC.

This clonotype was seen a handful of times. The CDR3 DNA reads as TGTGCCAGCAGAGGCCGGGGACAGCCCCAGCATTTT. Its translation is CASRGRGQPQHF. The V gene is TRBV6-6, the J gene TRBJ1-5; D gene ambiguous. In germline, CDR1 is MNHNY, CDR2 SVGAGI (reference sequence). V dropped 6 bases and J dropped 7 bases, with 10 bases sitting between them. CDR3 length equals 12 residues.

The chain recombines TRBV5-1 with TRBJ2-1; 8 bases map to TRBD2. The J call may be in error: the DNA end matches TRBJ2-7 better. Germline-derived CDR1 and CDR2 are SGHRS and YFSETQ. The CDR3 contains 18 residues. The CDR3 DNA follows: TGCGCCAGCAGCTTAATTGGTCGGGAGGGCCTCTTAACCTACGAGCAGTACTTC. It translates to CASSLIGREGLLTYEQYF.